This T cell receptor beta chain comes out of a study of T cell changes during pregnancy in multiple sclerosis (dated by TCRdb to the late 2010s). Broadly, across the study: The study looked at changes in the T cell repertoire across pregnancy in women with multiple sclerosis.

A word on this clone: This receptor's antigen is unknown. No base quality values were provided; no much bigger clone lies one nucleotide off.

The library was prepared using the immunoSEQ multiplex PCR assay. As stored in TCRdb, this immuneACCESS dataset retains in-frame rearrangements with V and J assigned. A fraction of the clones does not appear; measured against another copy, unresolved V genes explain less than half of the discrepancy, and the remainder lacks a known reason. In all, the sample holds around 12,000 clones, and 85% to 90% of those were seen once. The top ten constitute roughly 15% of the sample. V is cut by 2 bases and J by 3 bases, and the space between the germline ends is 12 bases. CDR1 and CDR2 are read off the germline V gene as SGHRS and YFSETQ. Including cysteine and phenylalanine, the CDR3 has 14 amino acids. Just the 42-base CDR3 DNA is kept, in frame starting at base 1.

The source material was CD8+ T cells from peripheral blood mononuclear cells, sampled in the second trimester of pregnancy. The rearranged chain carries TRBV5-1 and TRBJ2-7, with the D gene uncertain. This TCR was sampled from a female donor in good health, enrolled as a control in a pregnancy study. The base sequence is TGCGCCAGCAGCTTAGCGATCACTGGCTACGAGCAGTACTTC. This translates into CASSLAITGYEQYF.